Listed below are T cell receptor beta chains from one sample, sequenced in a study of cytomegalovirus exposure and HLA in healthy donors. The assay was immunoSEQ multiplex PCR, and TCRdb's table has in-frame clones only and misses some. Here the sample spans approximately 150,000 clones, about four fifths being singletons. Sequenced material: PBMCs. These receptors were obtained from a man aged 18-30 years in good health and CMV-seronegative. CDR3s include the opening cysteine and the closing phenylalanine or tryptophan. Each record gives: clone size, V gene, D gene, J gene, CDR3 protein, CDR3 DNA. A D gene is named only where the DNA matches it firmly. Size is omitted from some rows. Given values are once, few, many or a class for expanded clones.

abundance: -
v_gene: TRBV21-1
d_gene: -
j_gene: TRBJ2-3
CDR3aa: CASSPARDRGPGDTQYF
CDR3nt: TGTGCCAGCAGCCCTGCCCGGGACAGGGGGCCTGGGGATACGCAGTATTTT

abundance: -
v_gene: TRBV7-6
d_gene: TRBD1
j_gene: TRBJ1-1
CDR3aa: CASSLFSGGTEAFF
CDR3nt: TGTGCCAGCAGCTTATTTTCAGGGGGAACTGAAGCTTTCTTT

abundance: -
v_gene: TRBV5-6
d_gene: TRBD1
j_gene: TRBJ1-5
CDR3aa: CASSFRTGAGQPQHF
CDR3nt: TGTGCCAGCAGCTTTCGGACAGGGGCCGGTCAGCCCCAGCATTTT

abundance: -
v_gene: TRBV27
d_gene: TRBD2
j_gene: TRBJ2-1
CDR3aa: CASSQGLGYNEQFF
CDR3nt: TGTGCCAGCAGTCAAGGACTAGGATACAATGAGCAGTTCTTC

abundance: -
v_gene: TRBV5-1
d_gene: TRBD1
j_gene: TRBJ1-2
CDR3aa: CASSSTVMTGGSYGYTF
CDR3nt: TGCGCCAGCAGCTCCACTGTGATGACAGGGGGGAGCTATGGCTACACCTTC

abundance: -
v_gene: TRBV5-6
d_gene: -
j_gene: TRBJ2-7
CDR3aa: CASSSRYGGEYEQYF
CDR3nt: TGTGCCAGCAGCTCCCGCTACGGTGGGGAGTACGAGCAGTACTTC

abundance: few
v_gene: TRBV5-5
d_gene: -
j_gene: TRBJ2-6
CDR3aa: CASSGESGANVLTF
CDR3nt: TGTGCCAGCAGCGGGGAGTCTGGGGCCAACGTCCTGACTTTC

abundance: -
v_gene: TRBV9
d_gene: -
j_gene: TRBJ2-1
CDR3aa: CASSDTRDEQFF
CDR3nt: TGTGCCAGCAGCGACACTAGAGATGAGCAGTTCTTC

abundance: once
v_gene: TRBV7-3
d_gene: TRBD2
j_gene: TRBJ2-1
CDR3aa: CASSLGLGNPGEQFF
CDR3nt: TGTGCCAGCAGCTTGGGACTAGGTAACCCGGGTGAGCAGTTCTTC

abundance: -
v_gene: TRBV7-9
d_gene: -
j_gene: TRBJ2-7
CDR3aa: CASSFDSAYEQYF
CDR3nt: TGTGCCAGCAGCTTCGACAGTGCCTACGAGCAGTACTTC

abundance: -
v_gene: TRBV18
d_gene: TRBD1
j_gene: TRBJ1-6
CDR3aa: CASSPRARGQNNSPLHF
CDR3nt: TGTGCCAGCTCACCAAGAGCCAGGGGACAGAATAATTCACCCCTCCACTTT

abundance: -
v_gene: TRBV4-1
d_gene: TRBD1
j_gene: TRBJ1-2
CDR3aa: CASTLNGDRGLRISGYTF
CDR3nt: TGCGCCAGCACCTTAAACGGAGACAGGGGGCTAAGAATCTCTGGCTACACCTTC

abundance: -
v_gene: TRBV19
d_gene: -
j_gene: TRBJ1-5
CDR3aa: CASNLGDQQPQHF
CDR3nt: TGTGCCAGTAATCTAGGGGATCAACAGCCCCAGCATTTT

abundance: -
v_gene: TRBV9
d_gene: TRBD1
j_gene: TRBJ2-5
CDR3aa: CASSEGQGEGTQYF
CDR3nt: TGTGCCAGCAGCGAAGGACAGGGGGAGGGGACCCAGTACTTC

abundance: -
v_gene: TRBV19
d_gene: TRBD1
j_gene: TRBJ2-5
CDR3aa: CASSLRTGMVETQYF
CDR3nt: TGTGCCAGTAGTCTCAGGACAGGGATGGTAGAGACCCAGTACTTC

abundance: -
v_gene: TRBV5-6
d_gene: TRBD2
j_gene: TRBJ2-5
CDR3aa: CASSSLLAGGKETQYF
CDR3nt: TGTGCCAGCAGCTCGCTTCTAGCGGGGGGGAAAGAGACCCAGTACTTC

abundance: few
v_gene: TRBV19
d_gene: -
j_gene: TRBJ1-1
CDR3aa: CASSTTGYTEAFF
CDR3nt: TGTGCCAGTAGCACCACAGGGTACACTGAAGCTTTCTTT

abundance: -
v_gene: TRBV4-3
d_gene: TRBD1
j_gene: TRBJ2-7
CDR3aa: CASSQEAAAGGSYEQYF
CDR3nt: TGCGCCAGCAGCCAAGAGGCCGCGGCAGGGGGTTCCTACGAGCAGTACTTC

abundance: -
v_gene: TRBV7-2
d_gene: -
j_gene: TRBJ2-1
CDR3aa: CASSLVQGVYNEQFF
CDR3nt: TGTGCCAGCAGCTTAGTCCAGGGTGTTTACAATGAGCAGTTCTTC

abundance: -
v_gene: TRBV28
d_gene: TRBD2
j_gene: TRBJ2-3
CDR3aa: CASSLILAGDGDTQYF
CDR3nt: TGTGCCAGCAGTTTGATATTAGCGGGAGATGGGGATACGCAGTATTTT

abundance: once
v_gene: TRBV7-8
d_gene: -
j_gene: TRBJ2-3
CDR3aa: CASSLRQGISSTDTQYF
CDR3nt: TGTGCCAGCAGCTTAAGGCAGGGAATCTCTAGCACAGATACGCAGTATTTT

abundance: -
v_gene: TRBV18
d_gene: -
j_gene: TRBJ1-2
CDR3aa: CASSHTKEADYTF
CDR3nt: TGTGCCAGCTCCCATACCAAAGAGGCCGACTACACCTTC

abundance: -
v_gene: TRBV2
d_gene: -
j_gene: TRBJ2-3
CDR3aa: CASSRDSSTDTQYF
CDR3nt: TGTGCCAGCAGTCGGGACTCTAGCACAGATACGCAGTATTTT

abundance: -
v_gene: TRBV7-2
d_gene: TRBD2
j_gene: TRBJ2-1
CDR3aa: CASSRAGGPGEQFF
CDR3nt: TGTGCCAGCAGTAGAGCGGGGGGGCCGGGTGAGCAGTTCTTC

abundance: -
v_gene: TRBV9
d_gene: TRBD2
j_gene: TRBJ2-2
CDR3aa: CASSAGGAPGELFF
CDR3nt: TGTGCCAGCAGCGCCGGGGGGGCCCCGGGGGAGCTGTTTTTT

abundance: -
v_gene: TRBV7-9
d_gene: -
j_gene: TRBJ2-1
CDR3aa: CASSPDRHNEQFF
CDR3nt: TGTGCCAGCAGCCCAGACAGACACAATGAGCAGTTCTTC

abundance: -
v_gene: TRBV18
d_gene: -
j_gene: TRBJ2-3
CDR3aa: CASSPAHTDTQYF
CDR3nt: TGTGCCAGCTCACCCGCGCACACAGATACGCAGTATTTT

abundance: -
v_gene: TRBV5-1
d_gene: TRBD1
j_gene: TRBJ2-1
CDR3aa: CASSIADRGNEQFF
CDR3nt: TGCGCCAGCAGCATTGCCGACAGGGGGAATGAGCAGTTCTTC

abundance: -
v_gene: TRBV19
d_gene: -
j_gene: TRBJ2-1
CDR3aa: CASSMTRLGIGEQFF
CDR3nt: TGTGCCAGTAGTATGACTCGACTAGGGATCGGTGAGCAGTTCTTC

abundance: -
v_gene: TRBV5-4
d_gene: TRBD2
j_gene: TRBJ2-7
CDR3aa: CASSSLAGSYEQYF
CDR3nt: TGTGCCAGCAGCTCCTTAGCGGGGAGCTACGAGCAGTACTTC

abundance: -
v_gene: TRBV7-7
d_gene: TRBD1
j_gene: TRBJ1-4
CDR3aa: CASSLPGDSSTTNEKLFF
CDR3nt: TGTGCTAGCAGCTTACCCGGGGACAGTTCCACAACTAATGAAAAACTGTTTTTT

abundance: once
v_gene: TRBV4-1
d_gene: -
j_gene: TRBJ2-7
CDR3aa: CASSQTTGTYEQYF
CDR3nt: TGCGCCAGCAGCCAGACGACTGGTACCTACGAGCAGTACTTC

abundance: -
v_gene: TRBV27
d_gene: -
j_gene: TRBJ2-5
CDR3aa: CASSFGVQETQYF
CDR3nt: TGTGCCAGCAGTTTCGGGGTTCAAGAGACCCAGTACTTC

abundance: -
v_gene: TRBV10-3
d_gene: -
j_gene: TRBJ1-1
CDR3aa: CAISVEGWTAFF
CDR3nt: TGTGCCATCAGTGTCGAGGGTTGGACGGCTTTCTTT

abundance: -
v_gene: TRBV5-8
d_gene: -
j_gene: TRBJ2-1
CDR3aa: CASSSSAGVYNEQFF
CDR3nt: TGTGCCAGCAGTTCGTCGGCAGGGGTCTACAATGAGCAGTTCTTC

abundance: once
v_gene: TRBV7-2
d_gene: TRBD1
j_gene: TRBJ1-5
CDR3aa: CASSLYGDREF
CDR3nt: TGTGCCAGCAGCTTATACGGGGACAGGGAGTTT

abundance: -
v_gene: TRBV19
d_gene: TRBD1
j_gene: TRBJ1-5
CDR3aa: CASRDRYGQPQHF
CDR3nt: TGTGCCAGTCGGGACAGGTATGGTCAGCCCCAGCATTTT

abundance: -
v_gene: TRBV5-6
d_gene: -
j_gene: TRBJ1-1
CDR3aa: CASSFSPGMNTEAFF
CDR3nt: TGTGCCAGCAGCTTCAGCCCGGGTATGAACACTGAAGCTTTCTTT

abundance: -
v_gene: TRBV2
d_gene: TRBD1
j_gene: TRBJ2-3
CDR3aa: CASSEVETGEADTQYF
CDR3nt: TGTGCCAGCAGTGAAGTGGAGACAGGGGAGGCAGATACGCAGTATTTT

abundance: -
v_gene: TRBV7-8
d_gene: -
j_gene: TRBJ2-7
CDR3aa: CASSLVRSIRDYEQYF
CDR3nt: TGTGCCAGCAGCTTAGTCCGGTCCATCCGAGACTACGAGCAGTACTTC

abundance: -
v_gene: TRBV19
d_gene: TRBD2
j_gene: TRBJ2-7
CDR3aa: CASSSSGISYEQYF
CDR3nt: TGTGCCAGTAGTTCTAGCGGTATCTCCTACGAGCAGTACTTC

abundance: -
v_gene: TRBV14
d_gene: TRBD1
j_gene: TRBJ1-2
CDR3aa: CASSQMGQGIEGYTF
CDR3nt: TGTGCCAGCAGCCAGATGGGACAGGGAATCGAGGGCTACACCTTC

abundance: few
v_gene: TRBV2
d_gene: -
j_gene: TRBJ2-1
CDR3aa: CASPWEPSYNEQFF
CDR3nt: TGTGCCAGCCCATGGGAGCCCTCCTACAATGAGCAGTTCTTC

abundance: -
v_gene: TRBV25-1
d_gene: -
j_gene: TRBJ1-2
CDR3aa: CASSVGPGLGYTF
CDR3nt: TGTGCCAGCAGTGTCGGACCCGGACTCGGCTACACCTTC

abundance: once
v_gene: TRBV5-1
d_gene: -
j_gene: TRBJ2-7
CDR3aa: CASSNSSEARISYEQYF
CDR3nt: TGCGCCAGCAGCAACTCAAGTGAGGCTAGAATTTCCTACGAGCAGTACTTC

abundance: -
v_gene: TRBV11-2
d_gene: TRBD2
j_gene: TRBJ2-5
CDR3aa: CASSSGTTHQETQYF
CDR3nt: TGTGCCAGCAGCTCCGGGACTACTCATCAAGAGACCCAGTACTTC

abundance: -
v_gene: TRBV14
d_gene: TRBD2
j_gene: TRBJ2-5
CDR3aa: CASSQLLAGAETQYF
CDR3nt: TGTGCCAGCAGCCAACTCCTAGCGGGGGCAGAGACCCAGTACTTC

abundance: few
v_gene: TRBV5-1
d_gene: -
j_gene: TRBJ2-2
CDR3aa: CASSGGYNTGELFF
CDR3nt: TGCGCCAGCTCCGGGGGATATAACACCGGGGAGCTGTTTTTT

abundance: -
v_gene: TRBV6-5
d_gene: TRBD1
j_gene: TRBJ2-3
CDR3aa: CASSLDRGRPDTQYF
CDR3nt: TGTGCCAGCAGTTTGGACAGGGGTCGCCCAGATACGCAGTATTTT

abundance: -
v_gene: TRBV7-9
d_gene: -
j_gene: TRBJ1-5
CDR3aa: CASSLGPGFNQPQHF
CDR3nt: TGTGCCAGCAGCTTAGGACCGGGATTCAATCAGCCCCAGCATTTT

abundance: -
v_gene: TRBV25-1
d_gene: TRBD2
j_gene: TRBJ2-1
CDR3aa: CASGTSGGGRNEQFF
CDR3nt: TGTGCCAGCGGGACGAGCGGGGGGGGCAGGAATGAGCAGTTCTTC

abundance: -
v_gene: TRBV27
d_gene: TRBD2
j_gene: TRBJ2-5
CDR3aa: CASSFLSGGASIEETQYF
CDR3nt: TGTGCCAGCAGTTTCCTCAGCGGGGGGGCCTCGATTGAGGAGACCCAGTACTTC

abundance: once
v_gene: TRBV5-1
d_gene: TRBD2
j_gene: TRBJ2-2
CDR3aa: CASSFYLAGGSANTGELFF
CDR3nt: TGCGCCAGCAGCTTTTATCTAGCGGGGGGATCCGCGAACACCGGGGAGCTGTTTTTT